This T cell receptor beta chain was identified during a study of cytomegalovirus exposure and HLA in healthy donors. Overall study results and limits: Several of the most significant clusters were apparently associated with common viral pathogens in a later analysis.

In the PCR, 60 Vbeta and 13 Jbeta primers were used. Some clones are missing from TCRdb's copy, which holds only in-frame ones; the method was immunoSEQ multiplex PCR. The sample contains some 90,000 clones, more than 70% of which appear only once. On this clone: The antigen is undetermined. Different DNA sequences within this sample yield the same CDR3.

The TCR sequence derives from a man aged 35 to 55 in good health and CMV-seronegative. Sample: PBMCs.

This CDR3 reads CASSYSRGYQETQYF. The DNA for the CDR3 is TGTGCCAGCAGTTACTCGCGGGGTTACCAAGAGACCCAGTACTTC. This sequence joins TRBV6-5 and TRBJ2-5; a weak D match, TRBD2 (6 bases). V was cut by 0 bases and J by 0 bases, with 8 bases left in between. The germline V gene encodes CDR1 MNHEY and CDR2 SVGAGI. There are 15 residues in the CDR3.